This T cell receptor (beta chain) was captured by sequencing in a study of T cell responses to AZD1222 COVID-19 vaccine. This clone came up once. Clones were sequenced by immunoSEQ multiplex PCR, and TCRdb holds only the in-frame ones, with some missing. The sample holds about 97,000 clones; around 89% are singletons and the top ten take approximately 7.5%. V was pared by 5 bases and J by 2 bases, with 15 bases between. The CDR3 runs 15 residues. Germline values: CDR1 KGHDR, CDR2 SFDVKD. Sequenced here: peripheral blood, sampled on day 0 of AZD1222 vaccination. The sequence derives from an adult in good health. The chain joins TRBV24-1 to TRBJ2-7; no clear D. The CDR3 here is CATSASSENPYEQYF. In DNA, the CDR3 is TGTGCCACCAGTGCATCGTCCGAAAACCCCTACGAGCAGTACTTC.